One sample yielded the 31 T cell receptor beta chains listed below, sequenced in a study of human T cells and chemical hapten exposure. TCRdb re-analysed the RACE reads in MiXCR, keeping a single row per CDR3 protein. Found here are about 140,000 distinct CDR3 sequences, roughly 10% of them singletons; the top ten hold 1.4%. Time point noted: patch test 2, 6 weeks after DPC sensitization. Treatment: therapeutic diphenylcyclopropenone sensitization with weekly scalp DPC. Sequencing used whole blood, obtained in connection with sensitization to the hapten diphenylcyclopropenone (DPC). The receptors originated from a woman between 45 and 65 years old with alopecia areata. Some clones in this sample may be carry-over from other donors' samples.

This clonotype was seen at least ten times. CDR3 in DNA: TGTGCCAGCAGTTTATTCGGGACTAGCCTGTTCTTC. The encoded protein is CASSLFGTSLFF. This sequence joins TRBV27 and TRBJ2-1; 9 bases are a match to TRBD2. The germline V gene encodes CDR1 MNHEY and CDR2 SMNVEV (reference sequence). This CDR3 has 12 amino acids. Trimming cost V 1 base and J 15 bases; bases outside gene matches: 4.

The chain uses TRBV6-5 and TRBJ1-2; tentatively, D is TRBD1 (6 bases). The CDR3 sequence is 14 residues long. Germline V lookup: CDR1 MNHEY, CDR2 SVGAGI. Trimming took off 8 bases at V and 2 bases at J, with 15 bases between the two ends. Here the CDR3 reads CASGRGIANYGYTF. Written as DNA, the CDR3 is TGTGCCAGCGGCAGGGGAATTGCCAACTATGGCTACACCTTC.

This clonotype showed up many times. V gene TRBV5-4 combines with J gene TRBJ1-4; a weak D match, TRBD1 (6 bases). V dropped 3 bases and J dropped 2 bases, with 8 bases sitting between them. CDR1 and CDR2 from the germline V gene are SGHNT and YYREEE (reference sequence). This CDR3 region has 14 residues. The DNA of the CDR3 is TGTGCCAGCAGCTCAGGGGTGACTAATGAAAAACTGTTTTTT. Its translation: CASSSGVTNEKLFF.

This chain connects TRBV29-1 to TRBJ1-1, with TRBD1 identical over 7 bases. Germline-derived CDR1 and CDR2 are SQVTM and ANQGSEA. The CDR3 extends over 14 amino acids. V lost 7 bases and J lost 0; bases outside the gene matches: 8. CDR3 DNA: TGCAGCGGCCGAGGGACAGCCATGAACACTGAAGCTTTCTTT. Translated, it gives CSGRGTAMNTEAFF.

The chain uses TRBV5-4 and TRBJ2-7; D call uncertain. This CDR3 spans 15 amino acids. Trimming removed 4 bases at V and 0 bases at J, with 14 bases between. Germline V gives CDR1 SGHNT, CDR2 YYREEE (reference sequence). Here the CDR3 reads CASSRDPRSSYEQYF. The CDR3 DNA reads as TGTGCCAGCAGCCGTGACCCCAGGAGCTCCTACGAGCAGTACTTC. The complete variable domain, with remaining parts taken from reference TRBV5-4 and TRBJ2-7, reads ETGVTQSPTHLIKTRGQQVTLRCSSQSGHNTVSWYQQALGQGPQFIFQYYREEENGRGNFPPRFSGLQFPNYSSELNVNALELDDSALYLCASSRDPRSSYEQYFGPGTRLTVT.

The CDR3 spells CASRYLGHSDTQYF. The CDR3 nucleotides read TGTGCCAGCAGATACCTGGGCCACTCAGATACGCAGTATTTT. This chain joins TRBV12-3 or TRBV12-4 and TRBJ2-3; D unclear. Trimming shortened V by 6 bases and J by 4 bases, and 14 bases separated the two germline ends. This CDR3 contains 14 residues.

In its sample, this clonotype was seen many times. The CDR3 nucleotides are TGTGCCTGCCCAGGGGAAGGCAATGAGCAGTTCTTC. Protein sequence: CACPGEGNEQFF. The rearrangement uses TRBV7-9 and TRBJ2-1, with D tentatively TRBD1 (6 bases). Trimming took 11 bases from V and 6 from J, leaving 14 bases between them. The CDR3 covers 12 residues. Per germline, CDR1 SEHNR and CDR2 FQNEAQ (reference sequence).

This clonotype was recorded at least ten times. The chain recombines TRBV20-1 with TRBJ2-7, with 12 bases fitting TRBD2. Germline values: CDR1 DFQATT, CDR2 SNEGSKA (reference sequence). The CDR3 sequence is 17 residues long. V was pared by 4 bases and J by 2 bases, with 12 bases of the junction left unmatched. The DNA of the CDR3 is TGCAGTGCTACCGGGGGGGCTAGCGGGAGGGCCGCCTACGAGCAGTACTTC. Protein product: CSATGGASGRAAYEQYF.

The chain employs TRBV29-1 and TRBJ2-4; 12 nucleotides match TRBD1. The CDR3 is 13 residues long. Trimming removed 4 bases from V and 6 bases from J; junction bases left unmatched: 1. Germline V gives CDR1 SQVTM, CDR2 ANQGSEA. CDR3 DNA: TGCAGCGTTGGGGACAGGGGGCTAAACATTCAGTACTTC. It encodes CSVGDRGLNIQYF.

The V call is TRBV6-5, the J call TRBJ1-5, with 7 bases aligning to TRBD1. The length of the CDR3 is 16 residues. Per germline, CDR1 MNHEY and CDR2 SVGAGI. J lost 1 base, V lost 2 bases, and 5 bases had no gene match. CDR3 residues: CASSYTGVGSNQPQHF. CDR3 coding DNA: TGTGCCAGCAGTTACACAGGGGTTGGGAGCAATCAGCCCCAGCATTTT.

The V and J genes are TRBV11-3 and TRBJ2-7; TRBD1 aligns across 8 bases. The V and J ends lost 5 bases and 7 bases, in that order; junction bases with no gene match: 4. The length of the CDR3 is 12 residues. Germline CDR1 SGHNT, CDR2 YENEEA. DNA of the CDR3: TGTGCCAGCAGCCCTGGGACAGGAGAGCAGTACTTC. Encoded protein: CASSPGTGEQYF.

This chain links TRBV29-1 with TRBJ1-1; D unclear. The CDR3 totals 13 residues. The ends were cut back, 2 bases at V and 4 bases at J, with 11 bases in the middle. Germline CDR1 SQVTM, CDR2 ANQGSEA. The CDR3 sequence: CSVESQYATEAFF. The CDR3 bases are TGCAGCGTTGAAAGCCAGTATGCCACTGAAGCTTTCTTT.

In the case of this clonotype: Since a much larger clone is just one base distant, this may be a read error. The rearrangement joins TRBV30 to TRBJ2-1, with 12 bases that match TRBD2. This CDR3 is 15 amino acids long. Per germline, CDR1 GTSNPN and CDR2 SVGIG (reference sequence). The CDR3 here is CTWMGTSGLWNEQFF. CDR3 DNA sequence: TGTACCTGGATGGGGACTAGCGGGCTTTGGAATGAGCAGTTCTTC. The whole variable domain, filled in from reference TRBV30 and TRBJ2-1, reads SQTIHQWPATLVQPVGSPLSLECTVEGTSNPNLYWYRQAAGRGLQLLFYSVGIGQISSEVPQNLSASRPQDRQFILSSKKLLLSDSGFYLCTWMGTSGLWNEQFFGPGTRLTVL.

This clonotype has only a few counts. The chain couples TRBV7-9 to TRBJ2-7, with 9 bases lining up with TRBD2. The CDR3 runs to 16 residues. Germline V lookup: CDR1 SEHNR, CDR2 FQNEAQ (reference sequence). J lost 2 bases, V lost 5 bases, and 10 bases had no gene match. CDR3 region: CASSKYGGRATYEQYF. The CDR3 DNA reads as TGTGCCAGCAGCAAGTACGGCGGGAGGGCTACCTACGAGCAGTACTTC. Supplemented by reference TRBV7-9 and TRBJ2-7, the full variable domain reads DTGVSQNPRHKITKRGQNVTFRCDPISEHNRLYWYRQTLGQGPEFLTYFQNEAQLEKSRLLSDRFSAERPKGSFSTLEIQRTEQGDSAMYLCASSKYGGRATYEQYFGPGTRLTVT.

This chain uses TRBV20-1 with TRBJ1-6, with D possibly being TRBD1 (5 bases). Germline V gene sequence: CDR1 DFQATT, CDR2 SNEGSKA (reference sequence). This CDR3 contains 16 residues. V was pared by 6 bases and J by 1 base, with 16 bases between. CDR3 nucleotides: TGCAGTGCCACCCGGGGGGGTAGTTCCTATAATTCACCCCTCCACTTT. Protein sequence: CSATRGGSSYNSPLHF.

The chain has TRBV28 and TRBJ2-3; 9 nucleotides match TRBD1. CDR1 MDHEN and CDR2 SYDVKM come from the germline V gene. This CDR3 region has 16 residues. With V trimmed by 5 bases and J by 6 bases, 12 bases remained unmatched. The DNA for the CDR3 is TGTGCCAGCAGTACTCGTGACAGGGGGGTAAGGGATACGCAGTATTTT. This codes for CASSTRDRGVRDTQYF.

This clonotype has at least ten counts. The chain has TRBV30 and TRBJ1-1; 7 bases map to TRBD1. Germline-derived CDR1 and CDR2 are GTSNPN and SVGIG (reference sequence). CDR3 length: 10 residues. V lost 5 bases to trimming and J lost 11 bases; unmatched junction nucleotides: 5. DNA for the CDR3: TGTGCCTGGCTGGACAGGAAGGCTTTCTTT. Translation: CAWLDRKAFF.

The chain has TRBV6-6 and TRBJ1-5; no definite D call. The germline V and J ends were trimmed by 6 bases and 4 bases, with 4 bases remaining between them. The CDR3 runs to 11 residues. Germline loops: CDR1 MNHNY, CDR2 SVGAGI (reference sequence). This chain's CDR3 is CASRHNQPQHF. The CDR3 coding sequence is TGTGCCAGCAGGCATAATCAGCCCCAGCATTTT.

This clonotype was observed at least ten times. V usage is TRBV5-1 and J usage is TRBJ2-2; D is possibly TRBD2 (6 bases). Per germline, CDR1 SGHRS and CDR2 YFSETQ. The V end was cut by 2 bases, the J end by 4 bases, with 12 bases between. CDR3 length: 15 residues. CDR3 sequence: CASSFQAGPTGELFF. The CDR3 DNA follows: TGCGCCAGCAGCTTTCAGGCGGGGCCCACCGGGGAGCTGTTTTTT.

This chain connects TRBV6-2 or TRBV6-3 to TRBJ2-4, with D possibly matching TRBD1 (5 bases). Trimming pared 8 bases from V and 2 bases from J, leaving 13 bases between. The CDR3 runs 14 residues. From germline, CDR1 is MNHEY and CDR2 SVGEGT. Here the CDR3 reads CASGKTGSKNIQYF. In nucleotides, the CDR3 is TGTGCCAGCGGAAAAACAGGTTCCAAAAACATTCAGTACTTC.

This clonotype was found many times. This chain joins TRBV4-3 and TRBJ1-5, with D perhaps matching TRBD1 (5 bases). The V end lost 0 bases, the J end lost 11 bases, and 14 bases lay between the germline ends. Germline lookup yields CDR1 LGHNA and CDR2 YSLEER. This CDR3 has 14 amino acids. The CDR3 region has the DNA TGCGCCAGCAGCCAAGATCAGGGAAGGGCCGCCCAGCATTTT. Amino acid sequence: CASSQDQGRAAQHF.

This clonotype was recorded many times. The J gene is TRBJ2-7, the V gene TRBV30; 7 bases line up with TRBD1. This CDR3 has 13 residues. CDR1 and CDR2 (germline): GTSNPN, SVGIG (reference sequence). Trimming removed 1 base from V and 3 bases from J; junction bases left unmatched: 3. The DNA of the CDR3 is TGTGCCTGGAGTGGGGCAGGGGGCTACGAGCAGTACTTC. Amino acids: CAWSGAGGYEQYF.

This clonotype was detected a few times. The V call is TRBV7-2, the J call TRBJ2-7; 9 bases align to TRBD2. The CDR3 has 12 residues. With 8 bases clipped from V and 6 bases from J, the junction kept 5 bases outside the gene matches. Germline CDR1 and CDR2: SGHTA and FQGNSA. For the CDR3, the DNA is TGTGCCAGCCGCCTAGCGGGACCCGAGCAGTACTTC. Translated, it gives CASRLAGPEQYF.

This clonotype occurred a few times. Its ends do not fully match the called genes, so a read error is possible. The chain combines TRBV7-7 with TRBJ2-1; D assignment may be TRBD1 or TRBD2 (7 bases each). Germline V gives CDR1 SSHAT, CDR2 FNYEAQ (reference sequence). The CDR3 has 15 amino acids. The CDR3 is CASSQGGGRSDEQFF. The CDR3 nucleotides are TGTGCTAGCAGCCAGGGAGGGGGCCGATCGGATGAGCAGTTCTTC.

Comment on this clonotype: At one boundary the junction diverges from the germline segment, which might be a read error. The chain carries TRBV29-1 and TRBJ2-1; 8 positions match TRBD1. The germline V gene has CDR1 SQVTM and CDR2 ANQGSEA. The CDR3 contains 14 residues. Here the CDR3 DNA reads TGCAGCGCTGAACCGGACAGGGAAGGCAATGAGCAGTTCTTC. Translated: CSAEPDREGNEQFF.

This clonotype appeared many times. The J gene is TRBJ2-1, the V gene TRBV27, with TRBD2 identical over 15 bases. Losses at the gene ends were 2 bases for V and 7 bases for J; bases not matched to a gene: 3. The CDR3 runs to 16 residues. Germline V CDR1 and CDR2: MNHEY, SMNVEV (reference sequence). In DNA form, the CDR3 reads TGTGCCAGCAGTTTAGGACTAGCGGGAGGGTCTAATGAGCAGTTCTTC. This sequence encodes CASSLGLAGGSNEQFF.

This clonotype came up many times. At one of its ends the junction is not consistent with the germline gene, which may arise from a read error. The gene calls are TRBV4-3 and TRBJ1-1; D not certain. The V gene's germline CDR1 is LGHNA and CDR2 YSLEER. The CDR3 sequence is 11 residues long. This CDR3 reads CASQGNSEAFF. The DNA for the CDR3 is TGCGCCAGTCAAGGGAACTCTGAAGCTTTCTTT.

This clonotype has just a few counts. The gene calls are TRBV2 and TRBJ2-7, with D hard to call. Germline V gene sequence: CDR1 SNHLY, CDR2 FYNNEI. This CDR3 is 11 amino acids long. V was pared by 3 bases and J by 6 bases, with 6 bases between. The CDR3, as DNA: TGTGCCAGCAGTGAGAACTTCGAGCAGTACTTC. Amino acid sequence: CASSENFEQYF.

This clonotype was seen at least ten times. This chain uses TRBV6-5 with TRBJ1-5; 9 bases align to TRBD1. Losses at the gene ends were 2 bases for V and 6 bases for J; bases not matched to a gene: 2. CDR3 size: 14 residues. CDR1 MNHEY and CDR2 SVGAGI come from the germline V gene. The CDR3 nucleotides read TGTGCCAGCAGTTACGACAGGGGGGGTCAGCCCCAGCATTTT. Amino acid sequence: CASSYDRGGQPQHF.

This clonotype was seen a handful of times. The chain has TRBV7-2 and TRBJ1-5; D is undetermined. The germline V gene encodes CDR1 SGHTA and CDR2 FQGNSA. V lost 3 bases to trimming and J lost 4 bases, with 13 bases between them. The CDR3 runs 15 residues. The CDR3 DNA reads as TGTGCCAGCAGCTTTGATTTGCGTCTGAATCAGCCCCAGCATTTT. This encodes CASSFDLRLNQPQHF.

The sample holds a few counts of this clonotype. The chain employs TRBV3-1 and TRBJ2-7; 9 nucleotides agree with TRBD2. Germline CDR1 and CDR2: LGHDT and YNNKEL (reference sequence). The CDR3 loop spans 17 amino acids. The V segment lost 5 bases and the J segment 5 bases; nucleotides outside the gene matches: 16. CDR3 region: CASSSSGRTLRIHEQYF. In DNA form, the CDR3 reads TGTGCCAGCAGCAGTAGCGGGAGAACACTCCGTATACACGAGCAGTACTTC.